These 19 T cell receptor beta chains came from one sample sequenced in a study of glioma-infiltrating T cells. TCR alpha and beta CDR3 regions were amplified from RNA using iRepertoire nested multiplex PCR. TCRdb analysed the multiplex PCR reads with MiXCR anew, one entry per CDR3 protein. This repertoire shows under 6,500 distinct CDR3 sequences, roughly two fifths found once; its top ten account for roughly 24%. Material: glioma tissue, nonneoplastic brain tissue, or PBMCs (not recorded which). All receptors derive from a human donor with low-grade glioma or glioblastoma, undergoing nonglioma brain surgery, or in good health (not recorded which).

Written as DNA, the CDR3 is TGTGCCACCGGACCAACAGGAGGAGAGACCCAGTACTTC. Translated: CATGPTGGETQYF. J is TRBJ2-5 and V is TRBV15; D possibly uses TRBD1 or TRBD2 (5 bases each). Germline CDR1 reads LNHNV; CDR2 reads YYDKDF (reference sequence). CDR3 length: 13 residues. V was shortened by 8 bases and J by 4 bases, with 14 bases between the two germline ends. The variable domain in full, with the rest retrieved from reference TRBV15 and TRBJ2-5, is DAMVIQNPRYQVTQFGKPVTLSCSQTLNHNVMYWYQQKSSQAPKLLFHYYDKDFNNEADTPDNFQSRRPNTSFCFLDIRSPGLGDTAMYLCATGPTGGETQYFGPGTRLLVL.

This clonotype is a singleton in its sample. This chain connects TRBV28 to TRBJ1-1; D is possibly TRBD1 (5 bases). From germline, CDR1 is MDHEN and CDR2 SYDVKM. This CDR3 has 11 amino acids. V was pared by 11 bases and J by 7 bases, with 14 bases between. The CDR3, as DNA: TGTGCCGGCGCCGGGGGGTTTGAAGCTTTCTTT. Translating gives CAGAGGFEAFF.

This clonotype occurred once. At one of its ends the junction is not consistent with the germline gene, which may arise from a read error. The rearrangement links TRBV6-5 to TRBJ1-4; 8 bases map to TRBD1. The CDR3 runs to 15 residues. CDR1 is MNHEY and CDR2 is SVGAGI in the germline V gene. CDR3 sequence (DNA): TGTACCAGCAGTGACGGACAGGGCGGATACGAAAAACTATTTTTT. Protein product: CTSSDGQGGYEKLFF.

Sample share makes this clonotype medium-sized. The rearrangement joins TRBV28 to TRBJ1-5; 9 bases are shared with TRBD1. The V gene's germline CDR1 is MDHEN and CDR2 SYDVKM. There are 15 residues in the CDR3. V gave up 2 bases and J gave up 6 bases; unmatched junction bases: 5. The CDR3 region has the DNA TGTGCCAGCAGTTTAGGACAGGGGTATCGTCAGCCCCAGCATTTT. This encodes CASSLGQGYRQPQHF.

In its sample, this clonotype is medium-sized. V usage is TRBV3-1 and J usage is TRBJ2-5; no reliable D call. The V end lost 1 base, the J end lost 4 bases, and 7 bases lay between the germline ends. The CDR3 runs to 13 residues. CDR1 LGHDT and CDR2 YNNKEL come from the germline V gene (reference sequence). CDR3 amino acids: CASSQVDGETQYF. In nucleotides, the CDR3 is TGTGCCAGCAGCCAAGTGGACGGAGAGACCCAGTACTTC.

This chain uses TRBV7-2 with TRBJ2-1, with D possibly being TRBD2 (6 bases). The CDR3 has 13 amino acids. The V end lost 3 bases, the J end lost 6 bases, and 9 bases lay between the germline ends. CDR1 is SGHTA and CDR2 is FQGNSA in the germline V gene. In DNA, the CDR3 is TGTGCCAGCAGCTTCGGCGGGACCAATGAGCAGTTCTTC. This gives the protein CASSFGGTNEQFF.

The chain employs TRBV2 and TRBJ2-1; D is perhaps TRBD1 or TRBD2 (5 bases each). The CDR3 has 14 residues. V dropped 9 bases and J dropped 3 bases, with 15 bases sitting between them. Germline loops: CDR1 SNHLY, CDR2 FYNNEI. The CDR3: CARQGTGGYNEQFF. CDR3 DNA: TGTGCCAGACAAGGGACGGGCGGCTACAATGAGCAGTTCTTC.

This clonotype was seen ten or more times. A read error may be the cause here, since a much bigger clone is one base away. The CDR3 coding sequence is TGCAGAGCTCTTCGGGGGGAAAAACTGTTTTTT. This gives the protein CRALRGEKLFF. The chain couples TRBV20-1 to TRBJ1-4; the D gene is possibly TRBD1 (5 bases). This CDR3 has 11 amino acids. CDR1 and CDR2 (germline): DFQATT, SNEGSKA (reference sequence).

This clonotype was picked up many times. The V gene is TRBV7-9, the J gene TRBJ1-4; D remains unclear. V was cut by 2 bases and J by 7 bases, with 2 bases left in between. Germline assignment: CDR1 SEHNR and CDR2 FQNEAQ (reference sequence). The CDR3 totals 11 residues. The CDR3 loop is CASSLTEKLFF. CDR3 sequence (DNA): TGTGCCAGCAGCTTAACTGAAAAACTGTTTTTT.

This clonotype was seen only a few times. V usage is TRBV4-1 and J usage is TRBJ2-1, with D possibly being TRBD2 (5 bases). V gave up 2 bases and J gave up 9 bases, with 11 bases separating them. The V gene's germline CDR1 is MGHRA and CDR2 YSYEKL. This CDR3 has 13 amino acids. DNA of the CDR3: TGCGCCAGCAGCCAATCGGGGTTTAGTGAGCAGTTCTTC. Protein: CASSQSGFSEQFF.

This chain uses TRBV24-1 with TRBJ1-1; D remains ambiguous. The ends were cut back, 3 bases at V and 7 bases at J, with 11 bases in the middle. This CDR3 is 13 amino acids long. Germline V gives CDR1 KGHDR, CDR2 SFDVKD. The CDR3 DNA reads TGTGCCACCAGTGATATGGCATCCGATGAAGCTTTCTTT. Its translation is CATSDMASDEAFF.

This clonotype was observed once. A single base separates this from a much larger clone, so it may be a read error. The CDR3 loop reads CASSPTRRGAETQYF. CDR3 nucleotide sequence: TGTGCCAGCAGCCCCACGAGGAGGGGGGCAGAGACCCAGTACTTC. This chain joins TRBV11-2 and TRBJ2-5, with D perhaps being TRBD1 or TRBD2 (6 bases each). Trimming removed 5 bases from V and 4 bases from J, with 17 bases in between. Germline values: CDR1 SGHAT, CDR2 FQNNGV. This CDR3 comprises 15 residues. Supplemented by reference TRBV11-2 and TRBJ2-5, the full variable domain reads EAGVAQSPRYKIIEKRQSVAFWCNPISGHATLYWYQQILGQGPKLLIQFQNNGVVDDSQLPKDRFSAERLKGVDSTLKIQPAKLEDSAVYLCASSPTRRGAETQYFGPGTRLLVL.

The chain employs TRBV12-3 or TRBV12-4 and TRBJ2-1, with 10 positions matching TRBD2. The CDR3 runs to 16 residues. V was clipped by 2 bases and J by 1 base; unmatched bases: 2. DNA of the CDR3: TGTGCCAGCAGTTTACCAGCGGGAGGGTCCTACAATGAGCAGTTCTTC. Translation: CASSLPAGGSYNEQFF.

This clonotype was seen many times. The genes are TRBV19 and TRBJ2-7, with 7 bases identical to TRBD1. J was trimmed by 1 base and V by 5 bases; bases with no gene match: 8. The CDR3 is made up of 15 amino acids. Germline loops: CDR1 LNHDA, CDR2 SQIVND (reference sequence). The CDR3 loop is CASSYRGGTSYEQYF. The CDR3 DNA sequence: TGTGCCAGTAGTTACAGGGGCGGAACTTCCTACGAGCAGTACTTC.

The table lists this clonotype with many counts. This rearrangement joins TRBV4-1 to TRBJ1-4; D ambiguous. The V and J ends lost 0 bases and 5 bases respectively, with 16 bases between them. The CDR3 is made up of 17 amino acids. Germline loops: CDR1 MGHRA, CDR2 YSYEKL. The CDR3 bases are TGCGCCAGCAGCCAAGATGAGCCAAGTCGCGTAAATGAAAAACTGTTTTTT. This codes for CASSQDEPSRVNEKLFF.

The chain couples TRBV6-5 to TRBJ1-1; the D is unclear. Trimming removed 0 bases at V and 0 bases at J, with 11 bases between. The CDR3 loop spans 16 amino acids. Per the germline V gene, CDR1 is MNHEY and CDR2 is SVGAGI. CDR3 in DNA: TGTGCCAGCAGTTACTCTGCGACGGATTTGAACACTGAAGCTTTCTTT. This translates into CASSYSATDLNTEAFF.

Relative to its sample, this clonotype is medium-sized. V is TRBV24-1 and J is TRBJ2-1; D not resolved. Trimming cost V 9 bases and J 8 bases, with 19 bases left between them. Germline loops: CDR1 KGHDR, CDR2 SFDVKD. This CDR3 has 14 amino acids. The CDR3 sequence: CATGSANSHDEQFF. The CDR3 DNA reads as TGTGCCACCGGAAGTGCTAATTCCCACGATGAGCAGTTCTTC.

On this clonotype itself: An end of the junction does not agree with germline; a read error may underlie this. V is TRBV28 and J is TRBJ2-7, with D perhaps TRBD2 (5 bases). The CDR3 is 16 residues long. Germline V lookup: CDR1 MDHEN, CDR2 SYDVKM. The CDR3 region has the DNA TGTGTCAGCAGTACCGGGATTGAAGCGCACTCATACGAGCAGTACTTC. It encodes CVSSTGIEAHSYEQYF.

The chain recombines TRBV7-2 with TRBJ2-1, with TRBD2 matching over 8 bases. The V gene end was trimmed by 1 base and the J gene end by 8 bases; junction bases not matched to a gene: 10. This CDR3 spans 16 amino acids. The germline V gene encodes CDR1 SGHTA and CDR2 FQGNSA. The CDR3 sequence: CASSLGGRGVTYEQFF. The CDR3 DNA sequence: TGTGCCAGCAGCTTAGGCGGGCGGGGGGTAACCTATGAGCAGTTCTTC.